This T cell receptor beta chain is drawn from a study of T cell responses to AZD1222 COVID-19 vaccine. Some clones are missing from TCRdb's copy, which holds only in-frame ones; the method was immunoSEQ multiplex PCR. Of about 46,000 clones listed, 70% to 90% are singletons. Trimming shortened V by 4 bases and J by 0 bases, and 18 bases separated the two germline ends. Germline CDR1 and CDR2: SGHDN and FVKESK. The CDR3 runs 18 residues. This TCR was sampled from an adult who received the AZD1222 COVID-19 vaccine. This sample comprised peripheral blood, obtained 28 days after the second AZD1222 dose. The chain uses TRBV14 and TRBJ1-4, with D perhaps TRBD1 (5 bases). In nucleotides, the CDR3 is TGTGCCAGCAGCCCTCGGATCGGAGGGGTCACAACTAATGAAAAACTGTTTTTT. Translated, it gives CASSPRIGGVTTNEKLFF.